Each of the 2 T cell receptor beta chains below was sequenced from the same sample in a study of early T cells in non-severe SARS-CoV-2 infection. TCRdb redid the calling of the 5' RACE reads with MiXCR, one entry per CDR3 protein. In the table there are about 80,000 distinct CDR3 sequences, 13% of which are singletons. Input material: whole blood. These receptors came from an adult who was a healthcare worker with PCR-confirmed SARS-CoV-2 infection or an uninfected control (not recorded which).

This clonotype appeared many times. The chain's CDR3 is CASSEYGTAPFGEQYF. The CDR3 DNA is TGTGCCAGCAGTGAATACGGGACCGCTCCGTTTGGGGAGCAGTACTTC. The chain couples TRBV25-1 to TRBJ2-7; D is perhaps TRBD1 or TRBD2 (5 bases each). The CDR3 totals 16 residues. V lost 0 bases and J lost 7, with 19 bases in between. In germline, CDR1 is MGHDK, CDR2 SYGVNS.

The chain is built from TRBV30 and TRBJ2-3; D remains unclear. Germline lookup yields CDR1 GTSNPN and CDR2 SVGIG (reference sequence). V dropped 2 bases and J dropped 4 bases, with 10 bases sitting between them. CDR3 length: 13 amino acids. The CDR3 loop reads CAWSPDMSDTQYF. The CDR3 coding sequence is TGTGCCTGGAGTCCGGATATGTCAGATACGCAGTATTTT.